This T cell receptor (beta chain) comes out of a study of shared clonotypes between healthy human individuals. As for the study in general: Donors, aged 18 to 49, were two women and three men.

The V and J ends lost 4 bases and 5 bases respectively, with 12 bases between them. The length of the CDR3 is 14 residues. Germline lookup yields CDR1 MNHEY and CDR2 SVGAGI. Study results and limitations: Naive CD4 clonotypes overlapped across several donors at roughly 5%. Larger estimated richness was generally recorded for naive subsets relative to memory subsets.

A word on this clone: Antigen: not known.

Negatively enriched CD4+ T cells were divided by CD45RA into naive and memory. Generated by immunoSEQ multiplex PCR, the TCRdb table keeps only in-frame clones and is missing some. Counted here are 1.5 million to 1.9 million clones, 95% to 99% occurring once; the ten biggest clones make up about 0.4%. What was sequenced was naive CD4+ T cells sorted from blood. The subset denotes: CD45RA+ positively selected. This receptor was taken from a man aged 30 to 45 in good health. The chain couples TRBV6-5 to TRBJ1-3; D is unclear. The CDR3, as DNA: TGTGCCAGCAGTTTGACGGGAATGAGAAACACCATATATTTT. Residues: CASSLTGMRNTIYF.